These 22 T cell receptor beta chains were sequenced from one sample in a study of T cell changes during pregnancy in multiple sclerosis. Here immunoSEQ multiplex PCR was the method, and the copy in TCRdb shows in-frame clones only, minus some. Here the sample spans approximately 20,000 clones, approximately 88% being singletons. The sample in question was CD8+ T cells from peripheral blood mononuclear cells, obtained after pregnancy. The receptors come from a female donor in good health, enrolled as a control in a pregnancy study.

This clone was recorded a few times. The CDR3 protein is CASSFSGENTEAFF. In DNA, the CDR3 is TGTGCCAGCAGCTTTTCAGGGGAAAACACTGAAGCTTTCTTT. The V and J genes are TRBV5-6 and TRBJ1-1; D perhaps matches TRBD1 (6 bases). The germline V and J ends were trimmed by 2 bases and 2 bases, with 10 bases remaining between them. CDR1 is SGHDT and CDR2 is YYEEEE in the germline V gene. The CDR3 consists of 14 residues. The full variable domain, its missing parts supplied by reference TRBV5-6 and TRBJ1-1, is DAGVTQSPTHLIKTRGQQVTLRCSPKSGHDTVSWYQQALGQGPQFIFQYYEEEERQRGNFPDRFSGHQFPNYSSELNVNALLLGDSALYLCASSFSGENTEAFFGQGTRLTVV.

The CDR3: CAWRGGQGESGYTF. The DNA of the CDR3 is TGTGCCTGGAGAGGGGGACAGGGGGAGTCCGGCTACACCTTC. The chain employs TRBV30 and TRBJ1-2, with 11 positions matching TRBD1. This CDR3 has 14 residues. V was clipped by 3 bases and J by 8 bases; unmatched bases: 8. Per the germline V gene, CDR1 is GTSNPN and CDR2 is SVGIG (reference sequence).

A single count supports this clone. The rearrangement uses TRBV27 and TRBJ1-1; D remains unclear. The V gene lost 10 bases and the J gene lost 2 bases, with 14 bases spanning the gap. In germline, CDR1 is MNHEY, CDR2 SMNVEV (reference sequence). CDR3 length: 13 amino acids. CDR3 sequence: CATTDRANTEAFF. Here the CDR3 DNA reads TGTGCCACCACCGATAGAGCCAACACTGAAGCTTTCTTT.

The chain is built from TRBV10-3 and TRBJ2-3; 11 bases are a match to TRBD2. J lost 4 bases, V lost 2 bases, and 2 bases had no gene match. The CDR3 totals 15 residues. The V gene's germline CDR1 is ENHRY and CDR2 SYGVKD. The chain's CDR3 is CAISETSGGSDTQYF. CDR3 in DNA: TGTGCCATCAGTGAGACTAGCGGGGGTTCAGATACGCAGTATTTT.

The rearrangement joins TRBV6-5 to TRBJ2-7, with 7 bases lining up with TRBD1. The CDR3 runs to 14 residues. Germline values: CDR1 MNHEY, CDR2 SVGAGI. The V segment lost 5 bases and the J segment 0 bases; nucleotides outside the gene matches: 4. In DNA, the CDR3 is TGTGCCAGCAGTGTCCGGGACAGCTCCTACGAGCAGTACTTC. Encoded protein: CASSVRDSSYEQYF.

This chain joins TRBV7-9 and TRBJ2-7, with 8 bases matching TRBD2. Germline trimming cut 4 bases from V and 0 bases from J; bases unmatched to any gene: 14. Germline values: CDR1 SEHNR, CDR2 FQNEAQ (reference sequence). This CDR3 comprises 18 residues. Here the CDR3 reads CASSSPWASGFRSYEQYF. The CDR3 coding sequence is TGTGCCAGCAGCTCCCCTTGGGCTAGCGGGTTTCGCTCCTACGAGCAGTACTTC.

The CDR3 DNA is TGTGCCAGTAGCCCGGGTAGCGGGGGGGCTACAGATACGCAGTATTTT. This sequence encodes CASSPGSGGATDTQYF. The gene calls are TRBV19 and TRBJ2-3, with TRBD2 matching over 11 bases. This CDR3 comprises 16 residues. Germline lookup yields CDR1 LNHDA and CDR2 SQIVND (reference sequence). V lost 6 bases to trimming and J lost 3 bases; unmatched junction nucleotides: 8. Looking up the rest from reference TRBV19 and TRBJ2-3 gives the full variable domain: DGGITQSPKYLFRKEGQNVTLSCEQNLNHDAMYWYRQDPGQGLRLIYYSQIVNDFQKGDIAEGYSVSREKKESFPLTVTSAQKNPTAFYLCASSPGSGGATDTQYFGPGTRLTVL.

The rearrangement uses TRBV27 and TRBJ2-6; D might be TRBD2 (5 bases). Per the germline V gene, CDR1 is MNHEY and CDR2 is SMNVEV (reference sequence). With 6 bases removed from V and 2 bases from J, the gap between germline ends came to 8 bases. There are 14 residues in the CDR3. As DNA, the CDR3 is TGTGCCAGCAGCCTCGGGGCTGGGGCCAACGTCCTGACTTTC. Its protein product is CASSLGAGANVLTF.

The chain has TRBV4-3 and TRBJ2-1; D not resolved. The CDR3 is made up of 15 amino acids. The V end lost 1 base, the J end lost 9 bases, and 16 bases lay between the germline ends. Germline CDR1 reads LGHNA; CDR2 reads YSLEER. The CDR3 loop is CASSQVYLEYGEQFF. DNA for the CDR3: TGCGCCAGCAGCCAAGTGTACCTGGAGTATGGTGAGCAGTTCTTC.

The chain is built from TRBV2 and TRBJ2-5; 7 bases align to TRBD1. The V and J ends lost 11 bases and 1 base, in that order; junction bases with no gene match: 10. The CDR3 totals 14 residues. The germline CDR1 and CDR2 sequences are SNHLY and FYNNEI. The CDR3 region has the DNA TGTGCCGGCCACAGGGGCGGCTTCCAAGAGACCCAGTACTTC. Its translation: CAGHRGGFQETQYF.

The DNA for the CDR3 is TGTGCTAGTGGTTCGCCGGGACTAGCGGGGGGCCACATTAGCACAGATACGCAGTATTTT. Protein product: CASGSPGLAGGHISTDTQYF. J is TRBJ2-3 and V is TRBV12-5; 15 positions match TRBD2. V lost 4 bases to trimming and J lost 0 bases; unmatched junction nucleotides: 11. Germline-derived CDR1 and CDR2 are LGHNT and FRNRAP. This CDR3 contains 20 residues.

This clone was seen only a few times. The chain combines TRBV30 with TRBJ1-1; possibly TRBD1 for D (6 bases). The germline V and J ends were trimmed by 5 bases and 2 bases, with 12 bases remaining between them. CDR1 is GTSNPN and CDR2 is SVGIG in the germline V gene (reference sequence). The CDR3 totals 13 residues. The CDR3 DNA sequence: TGTGCCTGGCGACAGGAGATAAACACTGAAGCTTTCTTT. Translation gives CAWRQEINTEAFF.

This chain joins TRBV9 and TRBJ1-1, with 11 positions matching TRBD1. Germline V gives CDR1 SGDLS, CDR2 YYNGEE. The trim removed 2 bases at V and 1 base at J, leaving 16 bases unmatched. The CDR3 length is 20 residues. The CDR3 protein is CASSVRDRGVFDLANTEAFF. The CDR3 DNA is TGTGCCAGCAGCGTCCGGGACAGGGGGGTGTTTGATCTAGCGAACACTGAAGCTTTCTTT. The whole variable domain, filled in from reference TRBV9 and TRBJ1-1, reads DSGVTQTPKHLITATGQRVTLRCSPRSGDLSVYWYQQSLDQGLQFLIQYYNGEERAKGNILERFSAQQFPDLHSELNLSSLELGDSALYFCASSVRDRGVFDLANTEAFFGQGTRLTVV.

CDR3 region: CASSQDQTSGTYTDTQYF. CDR3 coding DNA: TGTGCCAGCAGCCAAGACCAGACTAGCGGGACCTACACAGATACGCAGTATTTT. The rearrangement uses TRBV4-2 and TRBJ2-3; 11 bases agree with TRBD2. The CDR3 loop spans 18 amino acids. The germline V gene has CDR1 LGHNA and CDR2 YNFKEQ. The V gene end was trimmed by 0 bases and the J gene end by 2 bases; junction bases not matched to a gene: 7.

The chain combines TRBV7-2 with TRBJ2-2; D call uncertain. The CDR3 spans 14 residues. With 5 bases removed from V and 0 bases from J, the gap between germline ends came to 7 bases. From germline, CDR1 is SGHTA and CDR2 FQGNSA. For the CDR3, the DNA is TGTGCCAGCAGCCCTTTTACGAACACCGGGGAGCTGTTTTTT. Protein sequence: CASSPFTNTGELFF.

This chain uses TRBV13 with TRBJ1-5, with 7 bases matching TRBD1. V lost 2 bases, J lost 7 bases, and 8 bases stayed unmatched. The CDR3 has 15 residues. CDR1 is PRHDT and CDR2 is FYEKMQ in the germline V gene (reference sequence). This chain's CDR3 is CASSLRTGEPQPQHF. The CDR3 DNA reads TGTGCCAGCAGCTTAAGAACAGGGGAGCCCCAGCCCCAGCATTTT.

The V call is TRBV27, the J call TRBJ2-7; D is unclear. Germline assignment: CDR1 MNHEY and CDR2 SMNVEV (reference sequence). The CDR3 totals 13 residues. The V end was cut by 3 bases, the J end by 5 bases, with 11 bases between. CDR3: CASSFLPQDEQYF. CDR3 DNA sequence: TGTGCCAGCAGTTTTCTCCCCCAGGACGAGCAGTACTTC.

The chain has TRBV7-9 and TRBJ2-3; 7 nucleotides match TRBD2. Germline assignment: CDR1 SEHNR and CDR2 FQNEAQ (reference sequence). The ends lost 5 bases at V and 1 base at J; junction bases unmatched: 0. This CDR3 is 13 amino acids long. The CDR3 sequence: CASSRGGTDTQYF. In nucleotides, the CDR3 is TGTGCCAGCAGCCGGGGGGGCACAGATACGCAGTATTTT.

This chain joins TRBV11-2 and TRBJ2-7; D unclear. The CDR3 length is 13 residues. Germline CDR1 and CDR2: SGHAT and FQNNGV. V was clipped by 1 base and J by 2 bases, with 6 bases between them. The CDR3 is CASSLGLTYEQYF. The CDR3 region has the DNA TGTGCCAGCAGCTTAGGACTTACCTACGAGCAGTACTTC.

The chain couples TRBV6-5 to TRBJ2-7; 8 bases agree with TRBD1. CDR3 size: 14 residues. The germline V gene has CDR1 MNHEY and CDR2 SVGAGI. V gave up 6 bases and J gave up 6 bases; unmatched junction bases: 10. CDR3 in DNA: TGTGCCAGCAGACCGACAGGGGAAGTTTTCGAGCAGTACTTC. Translation gives CASRPTGEVFEQYF.

The CDR3 protein is CAWSVFTGSNEKLFF. DNA of the CDR3: TGTGCCTGGAGTGTTTTCACAGGGTCTAATGAAAAACTGTTTTTT. The chain is built from TRBV30 and TRBJ1-4; possibly TRBD1 for D (6 bases). This CDR3 has 15 residues. Germline loops: CDR1 GTSNPN, CDR2 SVGIG (reference sequence). The V gene lost 0 bases and the J gene lost 3 bases, with 11 bases spanning the gap.

Comment on this clone: The junction and the germline gene differ at one end; a read error may be behind it. In DNA form, the CDR3 reads TGTGCCAGTAGTCGGACAGGGGACGTGGTCTATGGCCACACCTTC. This translates into CASSRTGDVVYGHTF. The rearrangement joins TRBV19 to TRBJ1-2, with 9 bases that match TRBD1. The germline V gene encodes CDR1 LNHDA and CDR2 SQIVND (reference sequence). This CDR3 is 15 amino acids long.